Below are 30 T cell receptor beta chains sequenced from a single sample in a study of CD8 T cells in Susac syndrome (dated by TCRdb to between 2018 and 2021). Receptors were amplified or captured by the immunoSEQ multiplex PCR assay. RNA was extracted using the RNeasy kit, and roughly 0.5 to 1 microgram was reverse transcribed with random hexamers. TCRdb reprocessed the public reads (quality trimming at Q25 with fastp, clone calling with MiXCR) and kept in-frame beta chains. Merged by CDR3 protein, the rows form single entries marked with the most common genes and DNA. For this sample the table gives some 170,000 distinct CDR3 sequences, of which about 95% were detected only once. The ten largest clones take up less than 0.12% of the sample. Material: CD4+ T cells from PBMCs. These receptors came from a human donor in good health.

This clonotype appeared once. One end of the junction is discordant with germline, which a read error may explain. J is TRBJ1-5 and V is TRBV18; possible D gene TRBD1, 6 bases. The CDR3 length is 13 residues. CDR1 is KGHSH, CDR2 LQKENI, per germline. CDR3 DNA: TGCGCCAGCTCACCTCAGGGGTATCAGCCCCAGCATTTT. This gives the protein CASSPQGYQPQHF.

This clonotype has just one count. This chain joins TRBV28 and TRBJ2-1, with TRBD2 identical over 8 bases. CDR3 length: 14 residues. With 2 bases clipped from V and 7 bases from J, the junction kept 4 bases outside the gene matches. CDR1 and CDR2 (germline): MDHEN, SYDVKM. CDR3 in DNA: TGTGCCAGCAGTTTACCGGGAGGGCAGAATGAGCAGTTCTTC. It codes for CASSLPGGQNEQFF.

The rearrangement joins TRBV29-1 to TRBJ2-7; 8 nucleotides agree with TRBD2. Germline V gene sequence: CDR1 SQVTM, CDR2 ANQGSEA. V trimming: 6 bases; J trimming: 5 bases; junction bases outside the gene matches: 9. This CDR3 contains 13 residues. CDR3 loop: CSVRGGTSDEQYF. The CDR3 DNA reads TGCAGCGTAAGAGGAGGGACTAGTGACGAGCAGTACTTC.

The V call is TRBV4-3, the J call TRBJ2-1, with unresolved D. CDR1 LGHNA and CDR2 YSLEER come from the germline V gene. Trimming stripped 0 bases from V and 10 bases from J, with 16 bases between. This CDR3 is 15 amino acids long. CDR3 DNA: TGCGCCAGCAGCCAAGATCATGTGCTACCGAGGGAGCAGTTCTTC. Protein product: CASSQDHVLPREQFF.

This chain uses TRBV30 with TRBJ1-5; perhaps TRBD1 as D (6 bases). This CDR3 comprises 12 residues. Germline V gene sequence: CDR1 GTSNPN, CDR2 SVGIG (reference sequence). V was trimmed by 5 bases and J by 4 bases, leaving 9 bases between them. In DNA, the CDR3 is TGTGCCTGGGGACAGACGAATCAGCCCCAGCATTTT. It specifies CAWGQTNQPQHF.

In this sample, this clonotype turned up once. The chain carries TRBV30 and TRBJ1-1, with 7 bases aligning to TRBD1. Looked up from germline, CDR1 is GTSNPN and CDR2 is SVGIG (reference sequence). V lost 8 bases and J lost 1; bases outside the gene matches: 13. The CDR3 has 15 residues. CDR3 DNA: TGTGCCCGAGGGGTGAACAGGGGCCCGAACACTGAAGCTTTCTTT. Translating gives CARGVNRGPNTEAFF.

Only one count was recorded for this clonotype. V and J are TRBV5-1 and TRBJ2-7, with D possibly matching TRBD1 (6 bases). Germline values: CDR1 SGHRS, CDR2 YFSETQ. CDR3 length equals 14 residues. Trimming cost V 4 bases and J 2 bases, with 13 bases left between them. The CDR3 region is CASSHSDRTYEQYF. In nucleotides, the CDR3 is TGCGCCAGCAGCCACAGCGACAGGACCTACGAGCAGTACTTC.

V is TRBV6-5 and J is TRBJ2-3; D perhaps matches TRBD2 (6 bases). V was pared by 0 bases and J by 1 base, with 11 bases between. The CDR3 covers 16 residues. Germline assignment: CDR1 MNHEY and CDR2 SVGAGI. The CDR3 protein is CASSYSLASGTDTQYF. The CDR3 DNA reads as TGTGCCAGCAGTTACTCTTTGGCTAGCGGCACAGATACGCAGTATTTT.

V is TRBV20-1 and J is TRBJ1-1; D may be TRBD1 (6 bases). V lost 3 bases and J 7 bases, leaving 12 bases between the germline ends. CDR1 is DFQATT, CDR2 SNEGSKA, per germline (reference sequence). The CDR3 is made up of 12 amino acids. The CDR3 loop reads CSASLQGNEAFF. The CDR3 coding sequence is TGCAGTGCTAGCTTACAGGGAAATGAAGCTTTCTTT.

CDR3 sequence reads: CASSHSDRSTDTQYF. As DNA, the CDR3 is TGTGCCAGCAGTCACTCGGACAGGAGCACAGATACGCAGTATTTT. The chain recombines TRBV28 with TRBJ2-3; 7 bases line up with TRBD1. V lost 5 bases, J lost 0 bases, and 5 bases stayed unmatched. CDR1 and CDR2 from the germline V gene are MDHEN and SYDVKM. This CDR3 is 15 amino acids long.

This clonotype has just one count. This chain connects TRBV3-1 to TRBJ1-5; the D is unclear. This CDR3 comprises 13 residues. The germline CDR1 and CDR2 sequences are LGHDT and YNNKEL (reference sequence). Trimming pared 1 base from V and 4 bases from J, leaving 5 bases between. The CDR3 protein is CASSQVGNQPQHF. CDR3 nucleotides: TGTGCCAGCAGCCAAGTTGGTAATCAGCCCCAGCATTTT.

The CDR3 loop reads CSAGTGGYEQYF. CDR3 DNA: TGCAGCGCCGGGACAGGGGGTTACGAGCAGTACTTC. V and J are TRBV29-1 and TRBJ2-7; TRBD1 aligns across 11 bases. The CDR3 length is 12 residues. Germline V CDR1 and CDR2: SQVTM, ANQGSEA. J gave up 4 bases and V 7 bases, and 3 bases lay outside the gene matches.

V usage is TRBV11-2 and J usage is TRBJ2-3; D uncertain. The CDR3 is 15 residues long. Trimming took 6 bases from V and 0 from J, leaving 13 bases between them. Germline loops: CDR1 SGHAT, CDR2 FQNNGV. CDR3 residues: CASSQKSLSTDTQYF. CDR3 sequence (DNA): TGTGCCAGCAGTCAAAAGTCCCTCAGCACAGATACGCAGTATTTT.

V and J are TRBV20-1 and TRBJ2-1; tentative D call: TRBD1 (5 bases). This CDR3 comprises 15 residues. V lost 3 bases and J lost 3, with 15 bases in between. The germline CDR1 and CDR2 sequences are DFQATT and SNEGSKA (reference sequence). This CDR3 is CSASRAGFLYNEQFF. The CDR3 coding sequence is TGCAGTGCTAGCAGGGCCGGATTCCTCTACAATGAGCAGTTCTTC.

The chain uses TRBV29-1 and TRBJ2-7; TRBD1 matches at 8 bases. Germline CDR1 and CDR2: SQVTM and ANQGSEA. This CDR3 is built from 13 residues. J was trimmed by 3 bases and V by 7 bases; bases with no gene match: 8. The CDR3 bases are TGCAGCGGCGTGGGACAGGAAAACTACGAGCAGTACTTC. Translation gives CSGVGQENYEQYF.

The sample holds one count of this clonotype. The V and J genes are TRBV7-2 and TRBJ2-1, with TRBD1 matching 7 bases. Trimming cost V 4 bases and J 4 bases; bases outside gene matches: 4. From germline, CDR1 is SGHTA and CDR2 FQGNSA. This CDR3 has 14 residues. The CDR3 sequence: CASSWDSRYNEQFF. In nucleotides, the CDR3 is TGTGCCAGCAGCTGGGACAGCCGATACAATGAGCAGTTCTTC.

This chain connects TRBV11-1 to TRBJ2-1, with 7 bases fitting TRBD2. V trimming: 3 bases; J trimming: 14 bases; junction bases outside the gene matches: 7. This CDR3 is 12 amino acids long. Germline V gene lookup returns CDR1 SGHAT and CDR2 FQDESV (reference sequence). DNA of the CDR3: TGTGCCAGCAGCTTGGAGCGGACTAGTAAGTTCTTC. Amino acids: CASSLERTSKFF.

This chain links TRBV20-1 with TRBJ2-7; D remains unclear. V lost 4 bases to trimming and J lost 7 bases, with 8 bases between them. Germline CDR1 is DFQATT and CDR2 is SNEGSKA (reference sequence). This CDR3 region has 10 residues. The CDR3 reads CSAKVKEQYF. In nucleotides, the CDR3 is TGCAGTGCTAAGGTGAAGGAGCAGTACTTC.

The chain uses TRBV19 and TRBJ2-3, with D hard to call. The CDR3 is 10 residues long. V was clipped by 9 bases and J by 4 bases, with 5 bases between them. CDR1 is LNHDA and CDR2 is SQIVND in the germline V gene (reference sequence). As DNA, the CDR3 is TGTGCCAGGGGGTCAGATACGCAGTATTTT. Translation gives CARGSDTQYF.

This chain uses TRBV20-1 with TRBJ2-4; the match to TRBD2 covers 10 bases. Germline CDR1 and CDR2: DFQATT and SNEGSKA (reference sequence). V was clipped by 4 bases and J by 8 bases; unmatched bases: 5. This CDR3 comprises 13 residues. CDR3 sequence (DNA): TGCAGTGCTACTCTAGCGGGGGTCCACATTCAGTACTTC. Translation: CSATLAGVHIQYF.

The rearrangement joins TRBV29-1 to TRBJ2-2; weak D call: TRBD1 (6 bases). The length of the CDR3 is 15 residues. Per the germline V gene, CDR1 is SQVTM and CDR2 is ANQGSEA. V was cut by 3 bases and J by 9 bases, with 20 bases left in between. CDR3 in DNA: TGCAGCGTTGAGGGGGCTTTAGCCCCCGGGAGGGAGCTGTTTTTT. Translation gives CSVEGALAPGRELFF.

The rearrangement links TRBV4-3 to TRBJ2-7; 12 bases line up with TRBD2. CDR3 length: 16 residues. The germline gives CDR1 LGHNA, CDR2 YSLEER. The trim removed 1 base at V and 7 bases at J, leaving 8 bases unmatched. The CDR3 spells CASSQGASGRAGEQYF. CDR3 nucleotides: TGCGCCAGCAGCCAAGGAGCTAGCGGGAGGGCCGGTGAGCAGTACTTC.

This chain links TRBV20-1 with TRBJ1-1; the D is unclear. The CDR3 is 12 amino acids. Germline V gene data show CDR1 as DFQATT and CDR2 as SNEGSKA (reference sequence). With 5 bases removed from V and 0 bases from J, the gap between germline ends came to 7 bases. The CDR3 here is CSAPTLNTEAFF. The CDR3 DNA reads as TGCAGTGCTCCGACCCTGAACACTGAAGCTTTCTTT.

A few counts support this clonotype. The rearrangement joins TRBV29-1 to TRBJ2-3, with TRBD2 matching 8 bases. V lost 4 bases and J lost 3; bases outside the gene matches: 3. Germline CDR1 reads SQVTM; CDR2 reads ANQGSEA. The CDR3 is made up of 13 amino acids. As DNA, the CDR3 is TGCAGCGTTGGGATAGCGGGGACAGATACGCAGTATTTT. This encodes CSVGIAGTDTQYF.

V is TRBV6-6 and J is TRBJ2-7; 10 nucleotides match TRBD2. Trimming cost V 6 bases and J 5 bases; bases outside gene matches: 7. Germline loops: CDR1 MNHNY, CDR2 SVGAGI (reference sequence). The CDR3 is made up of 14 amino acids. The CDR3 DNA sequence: TGTGCCAGCAGAGGGACTAGCGACGTCGACGAGCAGTACTTC. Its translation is CASRGTSDVDEQYF.

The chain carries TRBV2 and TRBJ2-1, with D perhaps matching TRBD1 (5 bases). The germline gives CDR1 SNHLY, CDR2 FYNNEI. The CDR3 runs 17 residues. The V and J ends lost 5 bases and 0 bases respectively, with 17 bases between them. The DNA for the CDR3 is TGTGCCAGCAGTCAGGTGGGGCCTCAGAGCTCCTACAATGAGCAGTTCTTC. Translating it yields CASSQVGPQSSYNEQFF.

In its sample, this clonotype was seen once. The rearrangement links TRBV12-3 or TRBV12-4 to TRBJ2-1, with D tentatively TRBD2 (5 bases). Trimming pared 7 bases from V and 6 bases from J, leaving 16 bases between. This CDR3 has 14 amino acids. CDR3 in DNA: TGTGCCAGCACCGCCGGGGAGTGGGGCAATGAGCAGTTCTTC. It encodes CASTAGEWGNEQFF.

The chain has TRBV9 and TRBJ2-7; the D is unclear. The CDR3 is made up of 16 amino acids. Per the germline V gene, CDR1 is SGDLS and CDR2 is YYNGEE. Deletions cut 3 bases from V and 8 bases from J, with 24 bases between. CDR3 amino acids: CASSALNNFDGAQQYF. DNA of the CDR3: TGTGCCAGCAGCGCCCTCAATAATTTCGACGGTGCCCAGCAGTACTTC.

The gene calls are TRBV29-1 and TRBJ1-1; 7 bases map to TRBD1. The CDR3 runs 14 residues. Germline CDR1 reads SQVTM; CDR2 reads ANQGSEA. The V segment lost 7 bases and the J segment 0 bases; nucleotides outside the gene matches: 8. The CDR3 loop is CSAQTGTVNTEAFF. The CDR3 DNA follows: TGCAGCGCCCAGACCGGGACAGTGAACACTGAAGCTTTCTTT. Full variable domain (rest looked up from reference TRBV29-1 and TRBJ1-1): SAVISQKPSRDICQRGTSLTIQCQVDSQVTMMFWYRQQPGQSLTLIATANQGSEATYESGFVIDKFPISRPNLTFSTLTVSNMSPEDSSIYLCSAQTGTVNTEAFFGQGTRLTVV.

This chain's CDR3 is CSAQGGLNQPQHF. As DNA, the CDR3 is TGCAGTGCCCAGGGAGGTCTCAATCAGCCCCAGCATTTT. The rearrangement links TRBV20-1 to TRBJ1-5; D may be TRBD1 (5 bases). The germline CDR1 and CDR2 sequences are DFQATT and SNEGSKA (reference sequence). The CDR3 covers 13 residues. V lost 6 bases to trimming and J lost 3 bases, with 12 bases between them.